This T cell receptor (beta chain) was retrieved from a study of cytomegalovirus exposure and HLA in healthy donors. Method: immunoSEQ multiplex PCR; TCRdb's copy keeps in-frame clones and lacks some. The sample has almost 65,000 clones, around 89% seen once. The study's findings and limits: Reportedly, diagnosis of cytomegalovirus status by the classifier showed high specificity and sensitivity.

To note about this clone: Antigen: not known.

The source material was PBMCs. This receptor was identified in a woman aged 18-29 years in good health and CMV-seronegative.

CDR3 in amino acids: CASSQPGLAGGGGETQYF. The CDR3 nucleotides are TGCGCCAGCAGCCAACCGGGACTAGCGGGAGGCGGCGGAGAGACCCAGTACTTC. The chain links TRBV4-1 to TRBJ2-5; TRBD2 matches at 15 bases. CDR1 is MGHRA and CDR2 is YSYEKL in the germline V gene. The J segment lost 4 bases and the V segment lost 2 bases, leaving 8 bases of the junction unmatched. The CDR3 is 18 residues long.